The 26 T cell receptor beta chains below all came from one sample that was sequenced in a study of shared clonotypes between healthy human individuals. The naive CD8 subset, CD45RO-negative cells positively selected for CCR7, excluded terminally differentiated effector memory CD45RA+ cells. Using immunoSEQ multiplex PCR, the repertoire was profiled, and TCRdb retains in-frame clones only, with some absent. The data contain 2 million to 2.5 million clones, 90% to 95% of them singletons. Sequenced sample: naive CD8+ T cells from PBMCs. The source of these receptors is a young man in good health. Some clones in this sample may be carry-over from other donors' samples.

V gene TRBV28 combines with J gene TRBJ2-5; 8 nucleotides line up with TRBD1. The J segment lost 4 bases and the V segment lost 7 bases, leaving 11 bases of the junction unmatched. CDR1 is MDHEN, CDR2 SYDVKM, per germline. The CDR3 length is 15 residues. CDR3 DNA sequence: TGTGCCAGCAAGAAGGACAGGGAGGTTCCAGAGACCCAGTACTTC. Translating it yields CASKKDREVPETQYF.

The V and J genes are TRBV7-2 and TRBJ1-1, with TRBD1 matching over 10 bases. CDR1 is SGHTA, CDR2 FQGNSA, per germline. The CDR3 loop spans 15 amino acids. V gave up 4 bases and J gave up 2 bases; unmatched junction bases: 4. In DNA, the CDR3 is TGTGCCAGCAGCTCCCGGGACAGGGGAAACACTGAAGCTTTCTTT. Residues: CASSSRDRGNTEAFF.

The V gene is TRBV4-1, the J gene TRBJ2-7; 11 nucleotides agree with TRBD1. Germline CDR1 MGHRA, CDR2 YSYEKL. V trimming: 1 base; J trimming: 3 bases; junction bases outside the gene matches: 5. CDR3 length: 16 residues. The DNA of the CDR3 is TGCGCCAGCAGCCAAGGGCCGGGACAGGGGGGCTACGAGCAGTACTTC. Amino acid sequence: CASSQGPGQGGYEQYF.

V usage is TRBV5-1 and J usage is TRBJ2-1; the match to TRBD2 covers 10 bases. This CDR3 has 17 amino acids. Germline-derived CDR1 and CDR2 are SGHRS and YFSETQ. J lost 3 bases, V lost 0 bases, and 6 bases had no gene match. CDR3 sequence: CASSLVALAGVYNEQFF. CDR3 coding DNA: TGCGCCAGCAGCTTGGTTGCCCTAGCGGGAGTCTACAATGAGCAGTTCTTC.

This chain connects TRBV4-1 to TRBJ2-7; D not resolved. Trimming stripped 0 bases from V and 7 bases from J, with 13 bases between. The length of the CDR3 is 14 residues. Germline V gene sequence: CDR1 MGHRA, CDR2 YSYEKL. The chain's CDR3 is CASSQDSSLQEQYF. The CDR3 nucleotides are TGCGCCAGCAGCCAAGATAGTTCCCTCCAGGAGCAGTACTTC.

This rearrangement joins TRBV5-1 to TRBJ2-7; possible D gene TRBD1, 6 bases. V lost 4 bases and J lost 3, with 20 bases in between. CDR1 is SGHRS and CDR2 is YFSETQ in the germline V gene. The CDR3 has 16 amino acids. CDR3 amino acids: CASSQFALTGLYEQYF. Here the CDR3 DNA reads TGCGCCAGCAGCCAATTCGCCCTGACAGGTCTCTACGAGCAGTACTTC.

This chain connects TRBV5-1 to TRBJ1-1; D gene ambiguous. Trimming took off 0 bases at V and 5 bases at J, with 17 bases between the two ends. Germline V gives CDR1 SGHRS, CDR2 YFSETQ. This CDR3 region has 16 residues. The chain's CDR3 is CASSLESLLSGTEAFF. The CDR3 DNA sequence: TGCGCCAGCAGCTTGGAGTCTCTGCTTTCGGGGACTGAAGCTTTCTTT.

Worth noting for this clone: Different DNA sequences within this sample yield the same CDR3. The chain recombines TRBV7-9 with TRBJ1-1, with D maybe TRBD1 (5 bases). With 1 base removed from V and 0 bases from J, the gap between germline ends came to 6 bases. Germline CDR1 reads SEHNR; CDR2 reads FQNEAQ (reference sequence). This CDR3 is 14 amino acids long. CDR3: CASSLVGVNTEAFF. The CDR3 bases are TGTGCCAGCAGCTTAGTAGGGGTGAACACTGAAGCTTTCTTT.

The chain links TRBV4-2 to TRBJ2-7; 8 bases are shared with TRBD2. The CDR3 runs to 16 residues. With 3 bases clipped from V and 2 bases from J, the junction kept 9 bases outside the gene matches. Germline values: CDR1 LGHNA, CDR2 YNFKEQ. The CDR3 reads CASSHLIAGKTYEQYF. The CDR3, as DNA: TGTGCCAGCAGCCACCTCATAGCGGGGAAAACCTACGAGCAGTACTTC.

V is TRBV4-3 and J is TRBJ2-5, with 10 bases aligning to TRBD2. The germline CDR1 and CDR2 sequences are LGHNA and YSLEER. The CDR3 is 16 amino acids. J lost 3 bases, V lost 3 bases, and 7 bases had no gene match. CDR3 DNA sequence: TGCGCCAGCAGCCACAGAGCGGGAGGGCCCGAAGAGACCCAGTACTTC. It translates to CASSHRAGGPEETQYF.

This clone was observed a single time. The chain joins TRBV7-9 to TRBJ2-3, with TRBD2 matching over 9 bases. Germline-derived CDR1 and CDR2 are SEHNR and FQNEAQ (reference sequence). Trimming cost V 1 base and J 4 bases; bases outside gene matches: 6. The CDR3 sequence is 16 residues long. The CDR3 loop reads CASSLVASGDSDTQYF. The CDR3 DNA is TGTGCCAGCAGCTTAGTGGCTAGCGGGGACTCAGATACGCAGTATTTT.

This clone was found once. The J gene is TRBJ2-3, the V gene TRBV6-1, with TRBD1 as a possible D gene (6 bases). V gave up 7 bases and J gave up 9 bases, with 11 bases separating them. The CDR3 runs 11 residues. CDR1 is MNHNS and CDR2 is SASEGT in the germline V gene. The chain's CDR3 is CASTEQGTQYF. DNA of the CDR3: TGTGCCAGCACCGAACAGGGCACGCAGTATTTT.

The chain carries TRBV29-1 and TRBJ1-5, with TRBD1 as a possible D gene (5 bases). The CDR3 length is 12 residues. CDR1 is SQVTM, CDR2 ANQGSEA, per germline. V was pared by 6 bases and J by 1 base, with 7 bases between. CDR3 amino acids: CSVRDSNQPQHF. In DNA, the CDR3 is TGCAGCGTCCGGGACAGCAATCAGCCCCAGCATTTT. Complete variable domain (other parts from reference TRBV29-1 and TRBJ1-5): SAVISQKPSRDICQRGTSLTIQCQVDSQVTMMFWYRQQPGQSLTLIATANQGSEATYESGFVIDKFPISRPNLTFSTLTVSNMSPEDSSIYLCSVRDSNQPQHFGDGTRLSIL.

The J gene is TRBJ1-1, the V gene TRBV11-2; D gene unclear. Trimming removed 1 base at V and 0 bases at J, with 12 bases between. This CDR3 region has 16 residues. Germline V gives CDR1 SGHAT, CDR2 FQNNGV. The CDR3 coding sequence is TGTGCCAGCAGCTTAGCACCTCCGACGGTGAACACTGAAGCTTTCTTT. This codes for CASSLAPPTVNTEAFF.

The chain links TRBV11-3 to TRBJ2-2, with D unresolved. The CDR3 is made up of 18 amino acids. The V and J ends lost 5 bases and 6 bases respectively, with 25 bases between them. Germline V gene data show CDR1 as SGHNT and CDR2 as YENEEA. CDR3 sequence reads: CASSHRNLDQEFAGELFF. In DNA, the CDR3 is TGTGCCAGCAGCCATCGTAACCTGGACCAAGAGTTCGCCGGGGAGCTGTTTTTT.

This sequence joins TRBV7-2 and TRBJ2-5; D perhaps matches TRBD2 (5 bases). The germline V gene encodes CDR1 SGHTA and CDR2 FQGNSA. V was trimmed by 1 base and J by 7 bases, leaving 10 bases between them. This CDR3 has 13 residues. The CDR3, as DNA: TGTGCCAGCAGCTTAGGGGCTGAGGGGACCCAGTACTTC. The encoded protein is CASSLGAEGTQYF.

The rearrangement uses TRBV15 and TRBJ1-4; 10 nucleotides agree with TRBD1. The CDR3 is made up of 14 amino acids. J was trimmed by 5 bases and V by 5 bases; bases with no gene match: 2. Per germline, CDR1 LNHNV and CDR2 YYDKDF (reference sequence). CDR3 coding DNA: TGTGCCACCAGCGGGGACAGGGGAAATGAAAAACTGTTTTTT. It codes for CATSGDRGNEKLFF.

The V gene is TRBV7-8, the J gene TRBJ2-1; weak D call: TRBD1 (6 bases). V dropped 3 bases and J dropped 8 bases, with 14 bases sitting between them. Germline V gene lookup returns CDR1 SGHVS and CDR2 FQNEAQ. The CDR3 extends over 14 amino acids. As DNA, the CDR3 is TGTGCCAGCAGCTTTGGACAGAGGGCCGATGAGCAGTTCTTC. Translation gives CASSFGQRADEQFF.

V and J are TRBV11-2 and TRBJ1-5; D perhaps matches TRBD1 (6 bases). Germline V CDR1 and CDR2: SGHAT, FQNNGV. The germline V and J ends were trimmed by 0 bases and 3 bases, with 12 bases remaining between them. This CDR3 spans 16 amino acids. As DNA, the CDR3 is TGTGCCAGCAGCTTAGATCATACAGGGTTCAATCAGCCCCAGCATTTT. Translation gives CASSLDHTGFNQPQHF.

This clone was detected once. The chain has TRBV28 and TRBJ2-4, with D perhaps given as TRBD1 or TRBD2 (6 bases each). Between the trimmed V and J ends, which lost 5 bases and 7 bases, there was a span of 18 bases. From germline, CDR1 is MDHEN and CDR2 SYDVKM. This CDR3 spans 15 amino acids. CDR3 sequence (DNA): TGTGCCAGCAGTCCCGTTCGGGGGCAGCGGAACATTCAGTACTTC. Translated: CASSPVRGQRNIQYF.

J is TRBJ1-3 and V is TRBV7-9; unclear D gene. V was cut by 5 bases and J by 0 bases, with 8 bases left in between. CDR1 is SEHNR, CDR2 FQNEAQ, per germline (reference sequence). The CDR3 runs to 14 residues. This chain's CDR3 is CASSGADSGNTIYF. The CDR3 DNA is TGTGCCAGCAGCGGTGCGGACTCTGGAAACACCATATATTTT. The whole variable domain, filled in from reference TRBV7-9 and TRBJ1-3, reads DTGVSQNPRHKITKRGQNVTFRCDPISEHNRLYWYRQTLGQGPEFLTYFQNEAQLEKSRLLSDRFSAERPKGSFSTLEIQRTEQGDSAMYLCASSGADSGNTIYFGEGSWLTVV.

Comments on this clone: The same CDR3 is also encoded by other DNA sequences in this sample. V is TRBV5-6 and J is TRBJ2-7; the D gene is possibly TRBD1 (6 bases). The CDR3 extends over 14 amino acids. Trimming stripped 0 bases from V and 3 bases from J, with 10 bases between. Germline V CDR1 and CDR2: SGHDT, YYEEEE. As DNA, the CDR3 is TGTGCCAGCAGCTTGGGTACAGGGAACTACGAGCAGTACTTC. Amino acid sequence: CASSLGTGNYEQYF.

Details on this clone: Other nucleotide sequences in the sample specify the same CDR3. The genes are TRBV6-5 and TRBJ2-7, with 7 nucleotides matching TRBD1. The germline gives CDR1 MNHEY, CDR2 SVGAGI. V lost 2 bases, J lost 1 base, and 2 bases stayed unmatched. The CDR3 runs 14 residues. The CDR3 loop is CASSYSRGSYEQYF. The DNA of the CDR3 is TGTGCCAGCAGTTACAGCAGGGGGTCCTACGAGCAGTACTTC.

The V gene is TRBV5-1, the J gene TRBJ2-7, with 9 bases identical to TRBD1. This CDR3 spans 17 amino acids. Germline values: CDR1 SGHRS, CDR2 YFSETQ. V shed 0 bases, J shed 4 bases, and the junction held 11 bases outside the gene matches. The CDR3: CASSLVGSGQGSYEQYF. Written as DNA, the CDR3 is TGCGCCAGCAGCTTGGTCGGCTCCGGACAGGGGTCGTACGAGCAGTACTTC.

The rearrangement joins TRBV6-1 to TRBJ2-7, with D possibly matching TRBD2 (5 bases). This CDR3 spans 17 amino acids. Per the germline V gene, CDR1 is MNHNS and CDR2 is SASEGT. The ends were cut back, 2 bases at V and 3 bases at J, with 20 bases in the middle. The CDR3 DNA follows: TGTGCCAGCAGTGAAACCCCAGCGTGGGGAGAGAGCTACGAGCAGTACTTC. This sequence encodes CASSETPAWGESYEQYF.

The chain is built from TRBV11-3 and TRBJ2-1, with D perhaps TRBD1 (5 bases). CDR1 and CDR2 from the germline V gene are SGHNT and YENEEA. Trimming removed 4 bases from V and 5 bases from J, with 27 bases in between. The CDR3 covers 19 residues. The CDR3 DNA is TGTGCCAGCAGCTCGGACAAGACAGAACCCATGTTCGGACACAATGAGCAGTTCTTC. This codes for CASSSDKTEPMFGHNEQFF. Drawing the rest from reference TRBV11-3 and TRBJ2-1, the complete variable domain is EAGVVQSPRYKIIEKKQPVAFWCNPISGHNTLYWYLQNLGQGPELLIRYENEEAVDDSQLPKDRFSAERLKGVDSTLKIQPAELGDSAVYLCASSSDKTEPMFGHNEQFFGPGTRLTVL.